These 9 T cell receptor beta chains were all obtained from the same sample, sequenced in a study of graft-versus-host responses after intestinal transplantation. TCRdb keeps only in-frame clones here, not all; method: immunoSEQ multiplex PCR. The sample holds tens of thousands of clones, more than 85% seen once. Their target antigens are unknown. Sequences were derived from unstimulated CD8+ T cells sorted from spleen or lymph node cells, sampled before transplant. The receptors stem from a human donor who was the organ donor for an intestinal transplant.

In this sample, this clone turned up a few times. The rearrangement joins TRBV9 to TRBJ2-1; 9 bases agree with TRBD2. V gave up 0 bases and J gave up 15 bases; unmatched junction bases: 7. CDR1 and CDR2 from the germline V gene are SGDLS and YYNGEE. This CDR3 is built from 13 residues. CDR3 loop: CASSVDGGGEVFF. The CDR3 DNA reads as TGTGCCAGCAGCGTAGATGGCGGGGGGGAGGTGTTCTTC.

The gene calls are TRBV5-1 and TRBJ2-1, with D uncertain. The V end was cut by 6 bases, the J end by 6 bases, with 13 bases between. The length of the CDR3 is 13 residues. The germline CDR1 and CDR2 sequences are SGHRS and YFSETQ. CDR3 nucleotide sequence: TGCGCCAGCAACGCTGGCACCCCCAATGAGCAGTTCTTC. It yields the protein CASNAGTPNEQFF.

This chain links TRBV7-6 with TRBJ2-5, with D perhaps TRBD2 (6 bases). The CDR3 runs 15 residues. Germline V gives CDR1 SGHVS, CDR2 FNYEAQ. Trimming pared 0 bases from V and 1 base from J, leaving 9 bases between. The CDR3 protein is CASSLASLAQETQYF. CDR3 sequence (DNA): TGTGCCAGCAGCTTAGCGTCACTAGCCCAAGAGACCCAGTACTTC.

This sequence joins TRBV11-2 and TRBJ2-2, with D perhaps given as TRBD1 or TRBD2 (5 bases each). This CDR3 is 16 amino acids long. Germline CDR1 and CDR2: SGHAT and FQNNGV. The V gene lost 1 base and the J gene lost 4 bases, with 13 bases spanning the gap. CDR3 DNA sequence: TGTGCCAGCAGCTTAGCCGGGACGGTCGGCACCGGGGAGCTGTTTTTT. It translates to CASSLAGTVGTGELFF.

The gene calls are TRBV6-6 and TRBJ2-7; 10 bases match TRBD2. The length of the CDR3 is 16 residues. With V trimmed by 5 bases and J by 4 bases, 11 bases remained unmatched. Germline-derived CDR1 and CDR2 are MNHNY and SVGAGI (reference sequence). The CDR3 nucleotides are TGTGCCAGCAGTCCCCAAGGACTAGCGGAGACATACGAGCAGTACTTC. Residues: CASSPQGLAETYEQYF.

This chain links TRBV19 with TRBJ2-2; 8 bases fit TRBD2. CDR1 and CDR2 from the germline V gene are LNHDA and SQIVND (reference sequence). The CDR3 runs 15 residues. The ends lost 7 bases at V and 7 bases at J; junction bases unmatched: 11. The DNA for the CDR3 is TGTGCCAGTACACCCACGCGGGGGGTCGGCGGGGAGCTGTTTTTT. Its translation: CASTPTRGVGGELFF. The full variable domain, with the rest looked up from reference TRBV19 and TRBJ2-2, is DGGITQSPKYLFRKEGQNVTLSCEQNLNHDAMYWYRQDPGQGLRLIYYSQIVNDFQKGDIAEGYSVSREKKESFPLTVTSAQKNPTAFYLCASTPTRGVGGELFFGEGSRLTVL.

The chain joins TRBV28 to TRBJ2-3; D perhaps matches TRBD1 (5 bases). CDR1 and CDR2 from the germline V gene are MDHEN and SYDVKM. Trimming cost V 6 bases and J 2 bases, with 12 bases left between them. The CDR3 is 14 residues long. In DNA form, the CDR3 reads TGTGCCAGCAGGGGGCCCTGGCACACAGATACGCAGTATTTT. It codes for CASRGPWHTDTQYF.

The rearrangement links TRBV5-1 to TRBJ1-1, with 9 nucleotides matching TRBD1. Germline V lookup: CDR1 SGHRS, CDR2 YFSETQ. V lost 4 bases to trimming and J lost 6 bases; unmatched junction nucleotides: 7. The CDR3 is 14 residues long. The CDR3 bases are TGCGCCAGCAGCCCGGGACAGGGTATACCTGAAGCTTTCTTT. It yields the protein CASSPGQGIPEAFF.

The V and J genes are TRBV5-1 and TRBJ1-1; 8 nucleotides match TRBD1. Trimming took 2 bases from V and 5 from J; bases not matched to a gene: 11. CDR3 size: 16 residues. Germline V gene data show CDR1 as SGHRS and CDR2 as YFSETQ. The CDR3 DNA reads TGCGCCAGCAGCTTAGGACGCCAGGGGGCGGATACTGAAGCTTTCTTT. Translation: CASSLGRQGADTEAFF.